A selection of T cell receptor beta chains follows, all from one sample in a study of cytomegalovirus exposure and HLA in healthy donors. Data came from immunoSEQ multiplex PCR; TCRdb stores just in-frame clones and leaves some out. Of under 150,000 clones in the sample, around 86% were seen once. The sequenced material came from PBMCs. Receptors originate from a woman aged 45-65 years in good health and CMV-seropositive. CDR3s include the opening cysteine and the closing phenylalanine or tryptophan. Each record gives: V gene, D gene, J gene, clone size, CDR3 DNA, CDR3 protein. D genes are given only for firm matches. Not every row has a clone size; where given, it reads once, few, many or a size class.

TRBV15	-	TRBJ2-3	-	TGTGCCACCAGCGGGGCCACAGATACGCAGTATTTT	CATSGATDTQYF
TRBV19	TRBD1	TRBJ1-3	-	TGTGCCAGTAGTATACCGGGACAGGGTAAAGGAAACACCATATATTTT	CASSIPGQGKGNTIYF
TRBV2	TRBD1	TRBJ2-4	-	TGTGCCAGCAGTGAAGCGCAGGGGACAGAGGACATTCAGTACTTC	CASSEAQGTEDIQYF
TRBV13	TRBD2	TRBJ2-2	-	TGTGCCAGCAGCTTTAGACTAGCGGCCACGAACACCGGGGAGCTGTTTTTT	CASSFRLAATNTGELFF
TRBV12-5	TRBD1	TRBJ1-6	few	TGTGCTAGTGGTTTAGAGACAGGGCTTCCCCTCCACTTT	CASGLETGLPLHF
TRBV15	TRBD2	TRBJ2-1	-	TGTGCCACCAGCATCGCGATGGGACTAGCGGGGTCCTCCTACAATGAGCAGTTCTTC	CATSIAMGLAGSSYNEQFF
TRBV7-9	TRBD1	TRBJ1-3	-	TGTGCCAGCAGCTTAGAAACTGGCTTCGGGACAGGGTTTGGAAACACCATATATTTT	CASSLETGFGTGFGNTIYF
TRBV10-3	-	TRBJ2-5	-	TGTGCCATCAGTGAGTTCACAGGAAAAGAGACCCAGTACTTC	CAISEFTGKETQYF
TRBV7-2	-	TRBJ2-1	-	TGTGCCAGCAGCTTAGTTGACTCCCTATATGACAATGAGCAGTTCTTC	CASSLVDSLYDNEQFF
TRBV15	-	TRBJ2-5	few	TGTGCCACCAGCAGAGATGTGAGGGCAGGGGGGGAGACCCAGTACTTC	CATSRDVRAGGETQYF
TRBV18	TRBD2	TRBJ2-6	-	TGTGCCAGCTCCCCCTCCGGGAGGGCGGGGGCCAACGTCCTGACTTTC	CASSPSGRAGANVLTF
TRBV5-1	-	TRBJ2-2	-	TGCGCCAGCAGCGCCGGGACACTGAACACCGGGGAGCTGTTTTTT	CASSAGTLNTGELFF
TRBV11-2	TRBD2	TRBJ2-7	-	TGTGCCAGCAGCTTACTAGCGGGAGGGGGAGAGCAGTACTTC	CASSLLAGGGEQYF
TRBV6-1	TRBD2	TRBJ2-1	many	TGTGCCAGCAGTGAGGGACTAGCGGACTACAATGAGCAGTTCTTC	CASSEGLADYNEQFF
TRBV28	-	TRBJ2-7	-	TGTGCCAGCAGTTTCGGTTGGAGGGACGCTACCTACGAGCAGTACTTC	CASSFGWRDATYEQYF
TRBV9	TRBD2	TRBJ2-3	few	TGTGCCAGCAGCGTAGGAGCGGGAACAGATACGCAGTATTTT	CASSVGAGTDTQYF
TRBV6-1	TRBD1	TRBJ2-7	-	TGTGCCAGCAGTGAACAACCGGGACAGGGCAAGCAGTACTTC	CASSEQPGQGKQYF
TRBV13	-	TRBJ1-1	-	TGTGCCAGCAGCCCCCCCTTGGCAGAACGCACTGAAGCTTTCTTT	CASSPPLAERTEAFF
TRBV5-1	TRBD1	TRBJ2-2	-	TGCGCCAGCAGCCTAACAGGGGGGTATGCCGGGGAGCTGTTTTTT	CASSLTGGYAGELFF
TRBV28	-	TRBJ2-7	-	TGTGCCAGCACCTTGGGGGGGGCAGGGCACACCTACGAGCAGTACTTC	CASTLGGAGHTYEQYF
TRBV9	-	TRBJ1-1	-	TGTGCCAGCAGCCCCCAAGCCGACAGGTACCTTGAAGCTTTCTTT	CASSPQADRYLEAFF
TRBV18	-	TRBJ2-7	-	TGTGCCAGCTCGACGACTCGATACGAGCAGTACTTC	CASSTTRYEQYF
TRBV7-2	-	TRBJ1-1	-	TGTGCCAGCAGCTTAGTAACAAGAATGAACACTGAAGCTTTCTTT	CASSLVTRMNTEAFF
TRBV7-3	TRBD2	TRBJ2-1	-	TGTGCCTCCGGGACTAGCTGGGGTAGCTACAATGAGCAGTTCTTC	CASGTSWGSYNEQFF